These 3 T cell receptor beta chains were all obtained from the same sample, sequenced in a study of blood T cell repertoires in COVID-19. The protocol was immunoSEQ multiplex PCR, while the TCRdb copy is restricted to in-frame clones and leaves out a portion. The sample holds roughly 70,000 clones, around 77% seen once. What was sequenced was peripheral blood. The receptor set was obtained from a man between 65 and 79 years old with COVID-19, enrolled during active disease.

J is TRBJ2-2 and V is TRBV9, with 8 bases lining up with TRBD1. Germline V gene lookup returns CDR1 SGDLS and CDR2 YYNGEE. The CDR3 spans 17 residues. V shed 3 bases, J shed 6 bases, and the junction held 13 bases outside the gene matches. In DNA, the CDR3 is TGTGCCAGCAGCGCAAGCCCCGGGACAGGTGGCTCCGGGGAGCTGTTTTTT. Amino acid sequence: CASSASPGTGGSGELFF.

Details on this clone: The junction does not match germline at one end; this may be a read error. This CDR3 reads CVSSIGRTVSPREEPQHF. In DNA form, the CDR3 reads TGTGTCAGTAGTATAGGCCGAACAGTTTCCCCCAGGGAGGAGCCCCAGCATTTT. This sequence joins TRBV19 and TRBJ1-5; weak D call: TRBD1 (5 bases). Germline V gene sequence: CDR1 LNHDA, CDR2 SQIVND (reference sequence). This CDR3 comprises 18 residues.

V is TRBV5-1 and J is TRBJ2-3; no firm D call. The CDR3 covers 15 residues. Deletions cut 7 bases from V and 3 bases from J, with 18 bases between. CDR1 SGHRS and CDR2 YFSETQ come from the germline V gene. The CDR3 DNA follows: TGCGCCAGCGGCCTCCTCTTCGGAGAGACAGATACGCAGTATTTT. Encoded protein: CASGLLFGETDTQYF.